Each of the 21 T cell receptor beta chains below was sequenced from the same sample in a study of shared clonotypes between healthy human individuals. CD45RO-negative cells were positively selected for CCR7, leaving out terminally differentiated effector memory CD45RA+ cells. Repertoires were generated with immunoSEQ multiplex PCR, while TCRdb's copy carries only in-frame clones and drops some. The sample lists 700,000 to 950,000 clones; roughly 96% were seen once. Material for sequencing was naive CD8+ T cells sorted from blood. These receptors all stem from a man aged 25 to 40 in good health.

J is TRBJ1-2 and V is TRBV18, with D hard to call. Germline V gives CDR1 KGHSH, CDR2 LQKENI. The CDR3 contains 13 residues. V lost 0 bases and J 7 bases, leaving 9 bases between the germline ends. CDR3 loop: CASSPPVAPGYTF. CDR3 coding DNA: TGTGCCAGCTCACCACCAGTAGCGCCTGGCTACACCTTC.

The chain has TRBV4-1 and TRBJ2-3, with 7 positions matching TRBD1. CDR1 is MGHRA and CDR2 is YSYEKL in the germline V gene. The CDR3 consists of 17 residues. V shed 4 bases and J 0 bases; nucleotides not matched to a gene: 10. The CDR3 loop reads CASSPRGQISSTDTQYF. CDR3 DNA sequence: TGCGCCAGCAGCCCCAGGGGACAGATCTCTAGCACAGATACGCAGTATTTT.

The genes are TRBV19 and TRBJ2-3, with 8 bases aligning to TRBD1. CDR1 is LNHDA and CDR2 is SQIVND in the germline V gene (reference sequence). The length of the CDR3 is 14 residues. V was pared by 2 bases and J by 2 bases, with 0 bases of the junction left unmatched. The CDR3: CASSIQGATDTQYF. The DNA for the CDR3 is TGTGCCAGTAGTATACAGGGGGCCACAGATACGCAGTATTTT. The full variable domain, with the rest looked up from reference TRBV19 and TRBJ2-3, is DGGITQSPKYLFRKEGQNVTLSCEQNLNHDAMYWYRQDPGQGLRLIYYSQIVNDFQKGDIAEGYSVSREKKESFPLTVTSAQKNPTAFYLCASSIQGATDTQYFGPGTRLTVL.

The chain joins TRBV7-8 to TRBJ2-4; D is perhaps TRBD2 (6 bases). The V end lost 5 bases, the J end lost 8 bases, and 19 bases lay between the germline ends. This CDR3 has 15 amino acids. The germline CDR1 and CDR2 sequences are SGHVS and FQNEAQ. CDR3 amino acids: CASSNRDPGGHIQYF. The CDR3 DNA follows: TGTGCCAGCAGCAACCGGGACCCTGGAGGGCACATTCAGTACTTC. The full variable domain, with the rest looked up from reference TRBV7-8 and TRBJ2-4, is GAGVSQSPRYKVAKRGQDVALRCDPISGHVSLFWYQQALGQGPEFLTYFQNEAQLDKSGLPSDRFFAERPEGSVSTLKIQRTQQEDSAVYLCASSNRDPGGHIQYFGAGTRLSVL.

The genes are TRBV2 and TRBJ2-7; unclear D gene. V was clipped by 3 bases and J by 2 bases, with 5 bases between them. The CDR3 sequence is 12 residues long. Germline V gene data show CDR1 as SNHLY and CDR2 as FYNNEI. The CDR3 here is CASSDSAYEQYF. The CDR3 DNA reads as TGTGCCAGCAGTGACAGTGCCTACGAGCAGTACTTC.

The rearrangement links TRBV28 to TRBJ1-1; D is uncertain. This CDR3 has 12 amino acids. The germline gives CDR1 MDHEN, CDR2 SYDVKM. Trimming removed 0 bases from V and 3 bases from J, with 2 bases in between. CDR3 nucleotide sequence: TGTGCCAGCAGTTTATGGGACACTGAAGCTTTCTTT. It encodes CASSLWDTEAFF.

Remarks on this clone: The same CDR3 can be traced to other DNA sequences in this sample. The CDR3 DNA is TGTGCCAGCAGCCGGGGGTACAATGAGCAGTTCTTC. The encoded protein is CASSRGYNEQFF. The chain joins TRBV7-9 to TRBJ2-1; maybe TRBD2 (6 bases). The CDR3 totals 12 residues. The V end was cut by 5 bases, the J end by 4 bases, with 6 bases between. CDR1 and CDR2 from the germline V gene are SEHNR and FQNEAQ (reference sequence).

The chain has TRBV28 and TRBJ2-2; 11 bases align to TRBD2. The CDR3 totals 20 residues. V lost 3 bases to trimming and J lost 5 bases; unmatched junction nucleotides: 17. Germline V gene sequence: CDR1 MDHEN, CDR2 SYDVKM. The CDR3 DNA sequence: TGTGCCAGCAGTTTTCCTACCCGGACACTAGCGGGAGTAAGGACCGGGGAGCTGTTTTTT. Translation: CASSFPTRTLAGVRTGELFF. The full variable domain, its missing parts supplied by reference TRBV28 and TRBJ2-2, is DVKVTQSSRYLVKRTGEKVFLECVQDMDHENMFWYRQDPGLGLRLIYFSYDVKMKEKGDIPEGYSVSREKKERFSLILESASTNQTSMYLCASSFPTRTLAGVRTGELFFGEGSRLTVL.

The chain has TRBV27 and TRBJ2-4, with 14 bases lining up with TRBD2. Germline assignment: CDR1 MNHEY and CDR2 SMNVEV (reference sequence). The CDR3 runs to 16 residues. Trimming removed 5 bases from V and 6 bases from J; junction bases left unmatched: 6. The DNA of the CDR3 is TGTGCCAGCAGTATGACTAGCGGGAGGGCCGGAAACATTCAGTACTTC. Its translation: CASSMTSGRAGNIQYF.

Remarks on this clone: The same CDR3 arises from other DNA sequences in this sample as well. This rearrangement joins TRBV27 to TRBJ2-7; D tentatively reads TRBD1 or TRBD2 (5 bases each). Germline V CDR1 and CDR2: MNHEY, SMNVEV (reference sequence). Trimming removed 3 bases from V and 4 bases from J, with 13 bases in between. The CDR3 is 14 residues long. CDR3 sequence reads: CASSFGRERYEQYF. In nucleotides, the CDR3 is TGTGCCAGCAGTTTTGGCAGGGAGAGATACGAGCAGTACTTC.

The chain recombines TRBV27 with TRBJ2-1; 7 bases line up with TRBD2. Per the germline V gene, CDR1 is MNHEY and CDR2 is SMNVEV (reference sequence). V dropped 8 bases and J dropped 8; count of bases not matched to a gene: 6. This CDR3 spans 12 amino acids. The CDR3 sequence: CASGWTSHEQFF. The CDR3 DNA reads as TGTGCCAGCGGATGGACTAGTCATGAGCAGTTCTTC.

The V gene is TRBV2, the J gene TRBJ2-1, with D tentatively TRBD2 (5 bases). The CDR3 runs 12 residues. Between the trimmed V and J ends, which lost 10 bases and 5 bases, there was a span of 12 bases. The V gene's germline CDR1 is SNHLY and CDR2 FYNNEI. The CDR3 nucleotides are TGTGCCACCTCGCGGGTTGACAATGAGCAGTTCTTC. This codes for CATSRVDNEQFF. The whole variable domain, filled in from reference TRBV2 and TRBJ2-1, reads EPEVTQTPSHQVTQMGQEVILRCVPISNHLYFYWYRQILGQKVEFLVSFYNNEISEKSEIFDDQFSVERPDGSNFTLKIRSTKLEDSAMYFCATSRVDNEQFFGPGTRLTVL.

The chain recombines TRBV6-5 with TRBJ2-7; D call uncertain. The ends were cut back, 8 bases at V and 3 bases at J, with 14 bases in the middle. This CDR3 contains 13 residues. Per germline, CDR1 MNHEY and CDR2 SVGAGI. The CDR3 bases are TGTGCCAGCTCGCTGACACCGATCTACGAGCAGTACTTC. It encodes CASSLTPIYEQYF.

V usage is TRBV30 and J usage is TRBJ1-5, with D possibly matching TRBD1 (5 bases). Between the trimmed V and J ends, which lost 2 bases and 6 bases, there was a span of 11 bases. CDR3 length equals 13 residues. Per the germline V gene, CDR1 is GTSNPN and CDR2 is SVGIG (reference sequence). CDR3 DNA: TGTGCCTGGAGTTGGGGGGACGGTCAGCCCCAGCATTTT. Protein product: CAWSWGDGQPQHF.

The chain is built from TRBV7-6 and TRBJ2-7; D is unclear. This CDR3 region has 12 residues. V lost 4 bases and J 6 bases, leaving 10 bases between the germline ends. Germline V gene data show CDR1 as SGHVS and CDR2 as FNYEAQ. The CDR3 nucleotides are TGTGCCAGCAGCTCTGGAGACGGCGAGCAGTACTTC. It translates to CASSSGDGEQYF.

This chain uses TRBV7-8 with TRBJ2-7; 7 bases map to TRBD1. The CDR3 has 16 amino acids. V gave up 1 base and J gave up 3 bases; unmatched junction bases: 9. Germline assignment: CDR1 SGHVS and CDR2 FQNEAQ. The CDR3 DNA is TGTGCCAGCAGCTTAGATGGCCAGGGGGTATTCTACGAGCAGTACTTC. Its translation: CASSLDGQGVFYEQYF.

This chain links TRBV2 with TRBJ2-6; unclear D gene. Per germline, CDR1 SNHLY and CDR2 FYNNEI. Trimming left V 3 bases short and J 4 bases short, with 7 bases between. The CDR3 is 14 residues long. The CDR3 sequence: CASSDSPGANVLTF. The CDR3 nucleotides read TGTGCCAGCAGTGATAGCCCGGGGGCCAACGTCCTGACTTTC. Filled out from reference TRBV2 and TRBJ2-6, the complete variable domain reads EPEVTQTPSHQVTQMGQEVILRCVPISNHLYFYWYRQILGQKVEFLVSFYNNEISEKSEIFDDQFSVERPDGSNFTLKIRSTKLEDSAMYFCASSDSPGANVLTFGAGSRLTVL.

This chain uses TRBV10-2 with TRBJ2-7, with a weak D call TRBD2 (6 bases). V gave up 6 bases and J gave up 6 bases, with 15 bases separating them. Germline loops: CDR1 WSHSY, CDR2 SAAADI. The CDR3 extends over 13 amino acids. The CDR3 region has the DNA TGCGCCAGCAGCGCACGGGGGTCCGGCGAGCAGTACTTC. Protein sequence: CASSARGSGEQYF.

The chain couples TRBV9 to TRBJ2-3; TRBD2 aligns across 8 bases. This CDR3 has 14 residues. Trimming at V came to 3 bases and at J to 7 bases, leaving 7 bases not matched to a gene. Germline V gene sequence: CDR1 SGDLS, CDR2 YYNGEE. The CDR3 DNA reads TGTGCCAGCAGCGAGAGCGGGAGTTGGAATACGCAGTATTTT. It is translated as CASSESGSWNTQYF.

This chain joins TRBV27 and TRBJ1-1, with 10 nucleotides matching TRBD1. The CDR3 is made up of 15 amino acids. From germline, CDR1 is MNHEY and CDR2 SMNVEV (reference sequence). Trimming removed 4 bases from V and 4 bases from J; junction bases left unmatched: 6. Here the CDR3 DNA reads TGTGCCAGCAGTTGGGGGACAGGGGTGTTCACTGAAGCTTTCTTT. This translates into CASSWGTGVFTEAFF.

The gene calls are TRBV27 and TRBJ2-1; TRBD1 matches at 12 bases. Germline CDR1 reads MNHEY; CDR2 reads SMNVEV (reference sequence). V dropped 3 bases and J dropped 5; count of bases not matched to a gene: 2. There are 15 residues in the CDR3. The CDR3 region is CASSFWDRGHNEQFF. In DNA, the CDR3 is TGTGCCAGCAGTTTCTGGGACAGGGGGCACAATGAGCAGTTCTTC.